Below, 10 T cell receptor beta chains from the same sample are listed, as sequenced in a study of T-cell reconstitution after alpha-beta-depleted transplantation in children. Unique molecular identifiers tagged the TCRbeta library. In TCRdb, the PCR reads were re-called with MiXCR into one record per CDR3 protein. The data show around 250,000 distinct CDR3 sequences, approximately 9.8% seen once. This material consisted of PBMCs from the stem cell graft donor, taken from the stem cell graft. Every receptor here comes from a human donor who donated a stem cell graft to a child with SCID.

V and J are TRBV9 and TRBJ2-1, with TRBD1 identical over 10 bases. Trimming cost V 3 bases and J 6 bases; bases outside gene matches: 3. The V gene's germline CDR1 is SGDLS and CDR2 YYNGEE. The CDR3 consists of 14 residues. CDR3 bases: TGTGCCAGCAGCGCCGGGACAGGGGTCAATGAGCAGTTCTTC. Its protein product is CASSAGTGVNEQFF.

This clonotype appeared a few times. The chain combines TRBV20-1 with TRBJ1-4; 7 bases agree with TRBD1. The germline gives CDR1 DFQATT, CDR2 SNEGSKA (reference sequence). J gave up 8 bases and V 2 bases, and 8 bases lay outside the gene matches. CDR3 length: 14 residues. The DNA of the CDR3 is TGCAGTGCTAGAACCCGGGACAGAGAAGAAAAACTGTTTTTT. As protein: CSARTRDREEKLFF.

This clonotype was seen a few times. The DNA for the CDR3 is TGCAGTGCTAGGCTGGGACAGACCACCGGGGAGCTGTTTTTT. This translates into CSARLGQTTGELFF. The rearrangement joins TRBV20-1 to TRBJ2-2; TRBD1 aligns across 7 bases. Germline assignment: CDR1 DFQATT and CDR2 SNEGSKA (reference sequence). V gave up 3 bases and J gave up 4 bases; unmatched junction bases: 5. The CDR3 contains 14 residues.

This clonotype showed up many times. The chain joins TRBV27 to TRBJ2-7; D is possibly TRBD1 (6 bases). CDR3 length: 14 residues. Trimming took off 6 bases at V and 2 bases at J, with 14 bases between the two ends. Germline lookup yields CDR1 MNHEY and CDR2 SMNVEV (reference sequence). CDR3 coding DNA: TGTGCCAGCAGACAACAGGGTTCTCCCTACGAGCAGTACTTC. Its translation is CASRQQGSPYEQYF.

In DNA form, the CDR3 reads TGTGCCAGCAGGGTCGTGGCGGGGACCTACGAGCAGTACTTC. This gives the protein CASRVVAGTYEQYF. The chain links TRBV27 to TRBJ2-7; maybe TRBD2 (6 bases). The CDR3 extends over 14 amino acids. Germline values: CDR1 MNHEY, CDR2 SMNVEV (reference sequence). With 6 bases removed from V and 2 bases from J, the gap between germline ends came to 14 bases.

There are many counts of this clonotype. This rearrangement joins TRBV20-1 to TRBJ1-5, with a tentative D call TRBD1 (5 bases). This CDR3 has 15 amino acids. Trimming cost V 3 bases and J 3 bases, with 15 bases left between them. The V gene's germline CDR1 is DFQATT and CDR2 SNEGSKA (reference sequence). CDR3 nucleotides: TGCAGTGCTAGGGGGGACGAAGTGGCCAATCAGCCCCAGCATTTT. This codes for CSARGDEVANQPQHF.

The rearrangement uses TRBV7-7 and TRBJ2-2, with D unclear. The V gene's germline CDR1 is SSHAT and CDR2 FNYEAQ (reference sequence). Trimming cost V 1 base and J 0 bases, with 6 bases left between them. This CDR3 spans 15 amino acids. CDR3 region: CASSLDHTNTGELFF. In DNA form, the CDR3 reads TGTGCCAGCAGCTTAGATCATACGAACACCGGGGAGCTGTTTTTT.

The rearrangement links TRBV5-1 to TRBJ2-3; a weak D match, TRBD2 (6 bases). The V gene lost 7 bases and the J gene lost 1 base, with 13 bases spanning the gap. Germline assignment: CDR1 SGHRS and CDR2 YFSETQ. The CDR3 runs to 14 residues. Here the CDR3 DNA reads TGCGCCAGCGGTCGCGGGGAGGGCACAGATACGCAGTATTTT. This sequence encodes CASGRGEGTDTQYF.

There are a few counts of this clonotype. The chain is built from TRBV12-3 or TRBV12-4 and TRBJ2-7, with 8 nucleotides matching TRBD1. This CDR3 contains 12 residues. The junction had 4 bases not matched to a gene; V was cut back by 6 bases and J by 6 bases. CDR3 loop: CASSPTGGEQYF. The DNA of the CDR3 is TGTGCCAGCAGCCCTACAGGGGGCGAGCAGTACTTC.

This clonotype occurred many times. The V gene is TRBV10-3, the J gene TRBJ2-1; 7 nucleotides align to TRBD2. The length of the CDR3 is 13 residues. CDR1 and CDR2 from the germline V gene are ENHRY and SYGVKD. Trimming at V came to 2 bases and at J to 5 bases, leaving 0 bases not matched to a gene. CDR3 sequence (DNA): TGTGCCATCAGTGAGCGGGGGGACAATGAGCAGTTCTTC. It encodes CAISERGDNEQFF.